The present TCR beta chain was sequenced within a study of cytomegalovirus exposure and HLA in healthy donors. The study, taken as a whole, reports: Most of the TCR beta V segments (in an earlier analysis) were productive either about 87% or about 30% of the time.

Concerning this clone itself: No antigen is known for it.

This CDR3 is 15 amino acids long. Trimming shortened V by 5 bases and J by 0 bases, and 14 bases separated the two germline ends. Per germline, CDR1 LNHDA and CDR2 SQIVND (reference sequence). Amplification used 60 Vbeta primers and 13 Jbeta primers. Assay: immunoSEQ multiplex PCR; the TCRdb copy retains only in-frame clones and omits some. The sample has fewer than 200,000 clones, more than 75% seen once. The specimen was PBMCs. V gene TRBV19 combines with J gene TRBJ2-7, with D hard to call. The sequence was obtained from a girl under two years old in good health and CMV-seronegative. Here the CDR3 reads CASSAQNGDSYEQYF. CDR3 DNA: TGTGCCAGTAGTGCCCAAAATGGAGACTCCTACGAGCAGTACTTC.